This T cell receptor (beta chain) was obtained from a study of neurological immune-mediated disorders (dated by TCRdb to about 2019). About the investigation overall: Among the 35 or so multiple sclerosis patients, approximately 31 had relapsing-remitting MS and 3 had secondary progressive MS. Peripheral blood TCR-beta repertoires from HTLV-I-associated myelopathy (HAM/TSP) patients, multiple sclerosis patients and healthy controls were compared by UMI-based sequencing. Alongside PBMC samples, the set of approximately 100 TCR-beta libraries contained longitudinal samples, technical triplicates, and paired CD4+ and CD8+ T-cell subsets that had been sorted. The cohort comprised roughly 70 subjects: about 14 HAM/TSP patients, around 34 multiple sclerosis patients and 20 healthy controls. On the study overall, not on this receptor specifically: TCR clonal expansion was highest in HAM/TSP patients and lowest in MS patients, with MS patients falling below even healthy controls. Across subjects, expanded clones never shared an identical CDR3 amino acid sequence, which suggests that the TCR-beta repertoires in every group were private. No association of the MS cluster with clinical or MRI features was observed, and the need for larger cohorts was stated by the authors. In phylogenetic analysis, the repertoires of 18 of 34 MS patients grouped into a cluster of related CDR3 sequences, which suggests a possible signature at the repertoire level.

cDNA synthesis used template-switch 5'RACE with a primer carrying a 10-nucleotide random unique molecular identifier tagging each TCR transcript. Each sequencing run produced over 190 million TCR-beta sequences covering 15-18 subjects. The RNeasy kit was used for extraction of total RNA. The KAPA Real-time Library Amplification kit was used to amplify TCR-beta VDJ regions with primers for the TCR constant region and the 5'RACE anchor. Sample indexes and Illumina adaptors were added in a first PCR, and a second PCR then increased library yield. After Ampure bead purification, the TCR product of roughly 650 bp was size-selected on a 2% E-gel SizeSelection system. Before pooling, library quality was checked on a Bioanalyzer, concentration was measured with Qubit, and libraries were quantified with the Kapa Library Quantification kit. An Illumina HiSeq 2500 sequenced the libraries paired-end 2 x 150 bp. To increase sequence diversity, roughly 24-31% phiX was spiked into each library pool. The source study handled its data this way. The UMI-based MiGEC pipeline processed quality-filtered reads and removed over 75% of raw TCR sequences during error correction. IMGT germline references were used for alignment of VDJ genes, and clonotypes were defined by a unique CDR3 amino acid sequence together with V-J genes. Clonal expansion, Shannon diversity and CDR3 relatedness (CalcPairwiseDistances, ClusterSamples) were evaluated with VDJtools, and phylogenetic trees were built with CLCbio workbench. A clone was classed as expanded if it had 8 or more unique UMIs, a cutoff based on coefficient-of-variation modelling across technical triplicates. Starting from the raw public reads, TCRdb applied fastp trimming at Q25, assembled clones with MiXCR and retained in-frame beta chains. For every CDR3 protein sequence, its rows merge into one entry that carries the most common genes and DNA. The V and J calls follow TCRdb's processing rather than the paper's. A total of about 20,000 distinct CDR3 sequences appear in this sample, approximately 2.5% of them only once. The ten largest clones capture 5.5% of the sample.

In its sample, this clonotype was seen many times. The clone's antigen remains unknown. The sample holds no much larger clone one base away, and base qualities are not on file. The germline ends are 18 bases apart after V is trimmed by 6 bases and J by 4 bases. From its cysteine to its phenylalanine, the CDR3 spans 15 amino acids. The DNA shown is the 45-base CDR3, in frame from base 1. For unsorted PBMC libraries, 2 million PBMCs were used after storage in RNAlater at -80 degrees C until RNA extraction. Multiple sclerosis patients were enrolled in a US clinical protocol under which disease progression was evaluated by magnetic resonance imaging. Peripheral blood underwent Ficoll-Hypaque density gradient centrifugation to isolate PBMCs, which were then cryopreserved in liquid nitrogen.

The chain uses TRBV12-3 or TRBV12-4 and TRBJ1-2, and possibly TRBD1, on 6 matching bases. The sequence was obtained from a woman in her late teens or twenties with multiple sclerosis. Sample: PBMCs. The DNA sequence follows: TGTGCCAGCAGGCCCCAGGACAGTTCCTTCTATGGCTACACCTTC. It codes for CASRPQDSSFYGYTF.